The 13 T cell receptor beta chains given below trace back to one sample, sequenced in a study of response to subunit inactivated influenza vaccine. One entry per CDR3 protein results from TCRdb running MiXCR on the RT-PCR reads. The repertoire includes 280,000 or so distinct CDR3 sequences, just over 20% of them detected once, and 10% sits in the top ten. The material was PBMCs from blood, obtained 21 months after vaccination. These receptors came from a man between 50 and 69 years old who received an inactivated influenza vaccine.

This clonotype occurred a few times. The rearrangement links TRBV19 to TRBJ2-1; TRBD1 matches at 10 bases. V was pared by 5 bases and J by 1 base, with 5 bases of the junction left unmatched. This CDR3 comprises 16 residues. Germline values: CDR1 LNHDA, CDR2 SQIVND (reference sequence). The CDR3 DNA reads TGTGCCAGTAGTTTCTGGGGACAGGGGTCCTACAATGAGCAGTTCTTC. This sequence encodes CASSFWGQGSYNEQFF.

This clonotype was observed a few times. The chain is built from TRBV20-1 and TRBJ1-5, with TRBD1 identical over 8 bases. V was clipped by 1 base and J by 1 base; unmatched bases: 0. CDR1 is DFQATT, CDR2 SNEGSKA, per germline (reference sequence). CDR3 size: 14 residues. Written as DNA, the CDR3 is TGCAGTGCTAGAGGACAGGGGAGCAATCAGCCCCAGCATTTT. Protein product: CSARGQGSNQPQHF.

This clonotype occurred a few times. The chain carries TRBV4-1 and TRBJ1-2; D is undetermined. The V and J ends lost 0 bases and 5 bases respectively, with 10 bases between them. Looked up from germline, CDR1 is MGHRA and CDR2 is YSYEKL. The CDR3 totals 14 residues. The DNA for the CDR3 is TGCGCCAGCAGCCAAGATTTTTTACCGTATGGCTACACCTTC. Translating gives CASSQDFLPYGYTF.

This clonotype was counted a few times. The chain joins TRBV20-1 to TRBJ2-7; TRBD2 agrees at 13 bases. CDR1 and CDR2 (germline): DFQATT, SNEGSKA (reference sequence). The CDR3 has 16 amino acids. After removal of 0 bases from V and 0 bases from J, the junction contained 2 bases not matched to a gene. CDR3 bases: TGCAGTGCTAGAGATCGACTAGCGGGAGGCTCCTACGAGCAGTACTTC. This encodes CSARDRLAGGSYEQYF.

There are a few counts of this clonotype. V usage is TRBV28 and J usage is TRBJ1-1, with D hard to call. The CDR3 contains 14 residues. V gave up 0 bases and J gave up 0 bases, with 5 bases separating them. Germline loops: CDR1 MDHEN, CDR2 SYDVKM. CDR3 in DNA: TGTGCCAGCAGTTTATGGCGGTTGAACACTGAAGCTTTCTTT. As protein: CASSLWRLNTEAFF.

V and J are TRBV12-3 or TRBV12-4 and TRBJ1-1; maybe TRBD1 (6 bases). The CDR3 runs 12 residues. Trimming took off 8 bases at V and 7 bases at J, with 14 bases between the two ends. CDR3 protein: CASGGQQGEAFF. Written as DNA, the CDR3 is TGTGCCAGCGGGGGTCAACAGGGTGAAGCTTTCTTT.

The chain is built from TRBV20-1 and TRBJ2-3; D ambiguous. CDR3 length: 15 amino acids. The V and J ends lost 7 bases and 1 base respectively, with 18 bases between them. The germline gives CDR1 DFQATT, CDR2 SNEGSKA (reference sequence). DNA for the CDR3: TGCAGTGGAAAGGGCTCGCCCCAGGGCACAGATACGCAGTATTTT. Amino acid sequence: CSGKGSPQGTDTQYF.

V usage is TRBV3-1 and J usage is TRBJ2-1; 12 positions match TRBD2. With 3 bases clipped from V and 8 bases from J, the junction kept 11 bases outside the gene matches. CDR3 size: 17 residues. Germline assignment: CDR1 LGHDT and CDR2 YNNKEL (reference sequence). The CDR3 nucleotides read TGTGCCAGCAGCCAGTACACTGGACTAGCGGGGAGGGATGAGCAGTTCTTC. Amino acid sequence: CASSQYTGLAGRDEQFF.

This clonotype showed up just a few times. V is TRBV29-1 and J is TRBJ2-5; 7 nucleotides match TRBD1. Germline V gene lookup returns CDR1 SQVTM and CDR2 ANQGSEA. V shed 7 bases, J shed 2 bases, and the junction held 7 bases outside the gene matches. The CDR3 runs 13 residues. Here the CDR3 reads CSARDSRQETQYF. DNA of the CDR3: TGCAGCGCCAGGGACAGCCGTCAAGAGACCCAGTACTTC.

In this sample, this clonotype turned up a few times. The chain uses TRBV10-3 and TRBJ1-2; D gene uncertain. Trimming shortened V by 0 bases and J by 0 bases, and 5 bases separated the two germline ends. This CDR3 is built from 14 residues. Looked up from germline, CDR1 is ENHRY and CDR2 is SYGVKD. CDR3 DNA sequence: TGTGCCATCAGTGAGTCTGGATCTAACTATGGCTACACCTTC. Its protein product is CAISESGSNYGYTF.

The V and J genes are TRBV7-9 and TRBJ2-1; D uncertain. This CDR3 is 12 amino acids long. Trimming took off 7 bases at V and 3 bases at J, with 7 bases between the two ends. Germline CDR1 reads SEHNR; CDR2 reads FQNEAQ (reference sequence). The CDR3 region has the DNA TGTGCCAGCACCTCTTTCTACAATGAGCAGTTCTTC. This gives the protein CASTSFYNEQFF.

This clonotype was recorded a few times. This chain joins TRBV6-5 and TRBJ1-1; D possibly corresponds to TRBD1 (6 bases). The length of the CDR3 is 14 residues. The ends were cut back, 0 bases at V and 3 bases at J, with 8 bases in the middle. The germline CDR1 and CDR2 sequences are MNHEY and SVGAGI. CDR3 coding DNA: TGTGCCAGCAGTTACTCTTCAGGGGACACTGAAGCTTTCTTT. This encodes CASSYSSGDTEAFF.

This clonotype was seen repeatedly, ten times or more. The chain joins TRBV12-3 or TRBV12-4 to TRBJ1-2; D remains unclear. V was trimmed by 3 bases and J by 4 bases, leaving 15 bases between them. CDR3 length equals 15 residues. CDR3 region: CASSLVRPGVYGYTF. The DNA of the CDR3 is TGTGCCAGCAGTTTGGTCAGGCCCGGGGTCTATGGCTACACCTTC.